This T cell receptor (beta chain) stems from a study of blood T cell repertoires in COVID-19. Germline-derived CDR1 and CDR2 are SGHRS and YFSETQ. V dropped 0 bases and J dropped 3 bases, with 10 bases sitting between them. The CDR3 extends over 14 amino acids. The repertoire was sequenced with immunoSEQ multiplex PCR; TCRdb's copy has only in-frame clones and lacks some. Altogether approximately 23,000 clones are present, around 90% being singletons, with the ten largest covering less than 3%. This receptor was taken from a man between 65 and 79 years old with acute or convalescent COVID-19. The genes are TRBV5-1 and TRBJ2-7, with D unclear. The material sequenced was peripheral blood. The CDR3 DNA reads as TGCGCCAGCAGCTTGGCCGGAGACGGCTACGAGCAGTACTTC. Translating gives CASSLAGDGYEQYF.